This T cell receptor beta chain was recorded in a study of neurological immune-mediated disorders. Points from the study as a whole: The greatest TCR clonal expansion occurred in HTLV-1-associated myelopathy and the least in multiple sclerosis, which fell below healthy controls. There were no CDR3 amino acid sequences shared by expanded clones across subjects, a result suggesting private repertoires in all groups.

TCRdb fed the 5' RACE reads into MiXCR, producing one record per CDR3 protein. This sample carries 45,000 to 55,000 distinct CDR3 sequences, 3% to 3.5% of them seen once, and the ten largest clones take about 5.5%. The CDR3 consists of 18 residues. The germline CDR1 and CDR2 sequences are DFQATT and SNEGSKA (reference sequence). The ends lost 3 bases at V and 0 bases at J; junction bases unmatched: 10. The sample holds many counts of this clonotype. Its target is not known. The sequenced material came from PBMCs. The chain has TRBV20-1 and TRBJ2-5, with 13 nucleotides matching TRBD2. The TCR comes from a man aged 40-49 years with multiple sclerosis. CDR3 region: CSARVALAGGLNQETQYF. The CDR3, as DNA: TGCAGTGCTAGGGTAGCACTAGCGGGGGGGCTTAACCAAGAGACCCAGTACTTC.